This TCR beta chain was observed in a study of glioma-infiltrating T cells. The V end lost 3 bases, the J end lost 0 bases, and 8 bases lay between the germline ends. CDR3 length equals 14 residues. Germline V CDR1 and CDR2: KGHSH, LQKENI. This clonotype was counted many times. The iRepertoire nested amplicon-rescue multiplex PCR amplified TCR alpha and beta CDR3s from RNA. TCRdb analysed the multiplex PCR reads with MiXCR anew, one entry per CDR3 protein. The table records roughly 200,000 distinct CDR3 sequences, approximately 30% of them present only once. Specimen: glioma tissue, nonneoplastic brain tissue, or PBMCs (not recorded which). The sequence was collected from a human donor with low-grade glioma or glioblastoma, undergoing nonglioma brain surgery, or in good health (not recorded which). J is TRBJ1-1 and V is TRBV18; D unclear. The CDR3 DNA sequence: TGTGCCAGCTCACCCATGAGGATGAACACTGAAGCTTTCTTT. Protein product: CASSPMRMNTEAFF.